These 18 T cell receptor beta chains were sequenced from one sample in a study of shared clonotypes between healthy human individuals. Sequenced by immunoSEQ multiplex PCR; TCRdb stores in-frame clones only, minus some. The table records more than 1.2 million clones, approximately 98.5% of them present only once. Material: naive CD4+ T cells sorted from blood. The subset is: CD45RA+ positively selected. These receptors were obtained from a man younger than 40 in good health.

This chain links TRBV19 with TRBJ2-7, with D uncertain. V was cut by 8 bases and J by 2 bases, with 13 bases left in between. Per the germline V gene, CDR1 is LNHDA and CDR2 is SQIVND (reference sequence). The CDR3 totals 13 residues. CDR3 nucleotide sequence: TGTGCCAGTGCCCCGGGCGGTGCCTACGAGCAGTACTTC. Translated: CASAPGGAYEQYF.

The chain has TRBV5-1 and TRBJ2-5; the D gene is possibly TRBD2 (6 bases). Trimming took 0 bases from V and 5 from J, leaving 14 bases between them. This CDR3 has 15 amino acids. Germline V gene sequence: CDR1 SGHRS, CDR2 YFSETQ. CDR3 in amino acids: CASSLGASGSETQYF. CDR3 sequence (DNA): TGCGCCAGCAGCTTGGGGGCTTCCGGGAGCGAGACCCAGTACTTC. Complete variable domain (other parts from reference TRBV5-1 and TRBJ2-5): KAGVTQTPRYLIKTRGQQVTLSCSPISGHRSVSWYQQTPGQGLQFLFEYFSETQRNKGNFPGRFSGRQFSNSRSEMNVSTLELGDSALYLCASSLGASGSETQYFGPGTRLLVL.

The CDR3 region has the DNA TGTGCCAGTTTAAAGGGGGCTGAAGCTTTCTTT. Translating it yields CASLKGAEAFF. The chain joins TRBV27 to TRBJ1-1, with D possibly matching TRBD1 (6 bases). Germline CDR1 and CDR2: MNHEY and SMNVEV (reference sequence). Deletions cut 9 bases from V and 6 bases from J, with 11 bases between. This CDR3 has 11 residues.

The chain recombines TRBV11-2 with TRBJ2-7, with D possibly matching TRBD2 (6 bases). This CDR3 comprises 14 residues. Trimming shortened V by 5 bases and J by 3 bases, and 14 bases separated the two germline ends. Germline values: CDR1 SGHAT, CDR2 FQNNGV. As DNA, the CDR3 is TGTGCCAGCAGCCCGAGCGGGTCCTACTACGAGCAGTACTTC. Its translation is CASSPSGSYYEQYF.

This clone was counted once. V and J are TRBV25-1 and TRBJ2-1; 10 nucleotides agree with TRBD2. The CDR3 length is 16 residues. The V gene end was trimmed by 6 bases and the J gene end by 5 bases; junction bases not matched to a gene: 10. From germline, CDR1 is MGHDK and CDR2 SYGVNS. The CDR3 reads CASSAAASGRHNEQFF. CDR3 sequence (DNA): TGTGCCAGCAGCGCGGCGGCTAGCGGGAGACACAATGAGCAGTTCTTC.

The chain has TRBV27 and TRBJ1-1; the D gene is possibly TRBD1 (6 bases). The CDR3 length is 13 residues. Trimming cost V 3 bases and J 3 bases, with 8 bases left between them. The V gene's germline CDR1 is MNHEY and CDR2 SMNVEV (reference sequence). CDR3 protein: CASSFEGDTEAFF. For the CDR3, the DNA is TGTGCCAGCAGTTTCGAGGGGGACACTGAAGCTTTCTTT.

The V call is TRBV5-8, the J call TRBJ2-1, with 9 nucleotides matching TRBD1. This CDR3 has 16 amino acids. Germline loops: CDR1 SGHTS, CDR2 YDEGEE. V trimming: 3 bases; J trimming: 6 bases; junction bases outside the gene matches: 10. The CDR3 DNA sequence: TGTGCCAGCAGCTCCTTCGGGACAGGGATGTTCAATGAGCAGTTCTTC. It encodes CASSSFGTGMFNEQFF.

CDR3 coding DNA: TGTGCCAGCAGTGCCCGCAGGGGGCCCGACACTGAAGCTTTCTTT. Translating it yields CASSARRGPDTEAFF. The V call is TRBV6-1, the J call TRBJ1-1; 8 nucleotides line up with TRBD1. This CDR3 contains 15 residues. Germline CDR1 and CDR2: MNHNS and SASEGT. With V trimmed by 4 bases and J by 3 bases, 7 bases remained unmatched.

The gene calls are TRBV10-2 and TRBJ1-2, with a tentative D call TRBD1 (6 bases). CDR1 is WSHSY and CDR2 is SAAADI in the germline V gene. The CDR3 has 19 amino acids. V shed 2 bases and J shed 4 bases, with 26 bases lying between them. The CDR3 nucleotides are TGCGCCAGCAGTGAGCCGAGCGCATTCCAAAACAGGGCCCTCTATGGCTACACCTTC. Translation: CASSEPSAFQNRALYGYTF.

In the case of this clone: Distinct nucleotide sequences in the sample also encode this CDR3. The rearrangement uses TRBV9 and TRBJ2-7, with D uncertain. CDR3 size: 14 residues. The germline CDR1 and CDR2 sequences are SGDLS and YYNGEE. V lost 0 bases, J lost 3 bases, and 10 bases lay in between. CDR3 sequence: CASSVGQGDYEQYF. CDR3 coding DNA: TGTGCCAGCAGCGTAGGCCAAGGAGACTACGAGCAGTACTTC.

The V and J genes are TRBV5-4 and TRBJ2-7; no reliable D call. The germline V gene encodes CDR1 SGHNT and CDR2 YYREEE (reference sequence). The CDR3 is 11 amino acids. Trimming took 4 bases from V and 1 from J, leaving 3 bases between them. This CDR3 reads CASSQSYEQYF. In DNA, the CDR3 is TGTGCCAGCAGCCAGTCCTACGAGCAGTACTTC.

The gene calls are TRBV7-2 and TRBJ2-7, with TRBD2 matching 13 bases. CDR3 length: 18 residues. Germline trimming cut 5 bases from V and 6 bases from J; bases unmatched to any gene: 16. Per germline, CDR1 SGHTA and CDR2 FQGNSA. The CDR3 sequence: CASSGLGLAGAVLREQYF. The CDR3 coding sequence is TGTGCCAGCAGCGGGCTAGGACTAGCGGGAGCAGTCTTACGCGAGCAGTACTTC.

The V gene is TRBV4-1, the J gene TRBJ2-7; TRBD2 matches at 10 bases. In germline, CDR1 is MGHRA, CDR2 YSYEKL. The CDR3 covers 16 residues. V gave up 0 bases and J gave up 5 bases; unmatched junction bases: 7. Here the CDR3 reads CASSQDGVLAGNEQYF. The CDR3 nucleotides read TGCGCCAGCAGCCAAGATGGTGTACTAGCGGGGAACGAGCAGTACTTC.

This chain uses TRBV28 with TRBJ1-2; possible D gene TRBD1, 6 bases. Germline V gives CDR1 MDHEN, CDR2 SYDVKM. Trimming took 7 bases from V and 9 from J, leaving 24 bases between them. The CDR3 covers 15 residues. The CDR3 loop is CASNYREGGVWSYTF. The CDR3 DNA reads as TGTGCCAGCAACTACAGAGAGGGGGGCGTATGGAGCTACACCTTC.

V is TRBV18 and J is TRBJ1-5, with 10 bases aligning to TRBD1. Germline CDR1 reads KGHSH; CDR2 reads LQKENI. The CDR3 consists of 17 residues. The V segment lost 1 base and the J segment 5 bases; nucleotides outside the gene matches: 8. CDR3 nucleotides: TGTGCCAGCTCACCACTAGCCGGGACAGGGGCCGATCAGCCCCAGCATTTT. Translating gives CASSPLAGTGADQPQHF.

This clone was seen a single time. This chain connects TRBV9 to TRBJ2-1; D perhaps matches TRBD2 (6 bases). This CDR3 is built from 16 residues. The germline V and J ends were trimmed by 5 bases and 1 base, with 16 bases remaining between them. Germline-derived CDR1 and CDR2 are SGDLS and YYNGEE. The CDR3 loop reads CASSGLSGRSYNEQFF. In DNA, the CDR3 is TGTGCCAGCAGTGGATTGAGCGGGCGTTCCTACAATGAGCAGTTCTTC.

The chain is built from TRBV7-2 and TRBJ2-2; D uncertain. The CDR3 is 14 amino acids. The germline V and J ends were trimmed by 5 bases and 1 base, with 8 bases remaining between them. Germline V CDR1 and CDR2: SGHTA, FQGNSA. CDR3 residues: CASSHGWNTGELFF. CDR3 DNA sequence: TGTGCCAGCAGCCATGGGTGGAACACCGGGGAGCTGTTTTTT.

This clone appeared a single time. The chain recombines TRBV18 with TRBJ2-2; no firm D call. This CDR3 is built from 13 residues. CDR1 and CDR2 (germline): KGHSH, LQKENI. Trimming took off 2 bases at V and 7 bases at J, with 8 bases between the two ends. CDR3 nucleotide sequence: TGTGCCAGCTCACCATTGGGCAACGGGGAGCTGTTTTTT. Residues: CASSPLGNGELFF.